This section outlines one TCR beta chain sequence together with its context. The antigen is not known. The data belong to a study of shared clonotypes between healthy human individuals. Study-level information: In total, the donors were two women and three men aged 18 to 49. Researchers assigned three CD4 naive, three CD4 memory, two CD8 naive and one CD8 memory plate to each donor.

Naive CD8 cells were CD45RO-negative, positively selected for CCR7, excluding terminally differentiated effector memory CD45RA+ cells. Only in-frame clones appear in the TCRdb table, and some are missing; sequencing was by immunoSEQ multiplex PCR. The sample has 1.5 million to 2.5 million clones; approximately 94% are singletons. Findings and caveats of the study: Sharing across four donors was highest in naive CD4 (approximately 5%) and lowest in memory CD8 (roughly 0.4%). Among the subsets, naive ones generally showed larger estimated richness than memory ones.

V shed 3 bases and J shed 6 bases, with 5 bases lying between them. The CDR3 loop spans 12 amino acids. Germline loops: CDR1 MDHEN, CDR2 SYDVKM. Source material: naive CD8+ T cells sorted from blood. J is TRBJ2-2 and V is TRBV28, with unresolved D. The receptor's source is a man between 18 and 35 years old in good health. The CDR3, as DNA: TGTGCCAGCAGTTTCCTGTCCGGGGAGCTGTTTTTT. This gives the protein CASSFLSGELFF. Variable domain in full (rest from reference TRBV28 and TRBJ2-2): DVKVTQSSRYLVKRTGEKVFLECVQDMDHENMFWYRQDPGLGLRLIYFSYDVKMKEKGDIPEGYSVSREKKERFSLILESASTNQTSMYLCASSFLSGELFFGEGSRLTVL.